This TCR beta chain came from a study of CXCR3-negative and CXCR3-positive naive CD8 T cells. Whole-study findings and limits: The study found more hydrophobic TRB CDR3s in CXCR3-positive naive cells than in CXCR3-negative naive cells.

Germline-derived CDR1 and CDR2 are SGDLS and YYNGEE. The CDR3 has 16 residues. The TRB libraries of cDNA were built by UMI-labeled 5' RACE. Reanalyzing the 5' RACE reads, TCRdb keeps one entry per CDR3 protein, without DNA. This repertoire includes around 140,000 distinct CDR3 sequences. As regards this clonotype: Its cognate antigen is unknown.

The chain combines TRBV9 with TRBJ2-1; the TCRdb D gene call, TRBD2, has no DNA to confirm it. The receptor comes from a human donor in good health. Some clones in this sample may be carry-over from other donors' samples. Sequenced input: naive CXCR3- CD8+ T cells from blood. Noted subset: CD45RO-CCR7+CD27+CD95- naive CD8+ T cells lacking CXCR3 (TNR3-). The CDR3 region is CASSVNYGGSVIEQFF.